A single sample gave rise to the 16 T cell receptor beta chains below, sequenced in a study of T cell responses to AZD1222 COVID-19 vaccine. Repertoires were generated with immunoSEQ multiplex PCR, while TCRdb's copy carries only in-frame clones and drops some. The sample yields about 42,000 clones, around 88% seen once. The specimen comprised peripheral blood, sampled 28 days after the second AZD1222 dose. The receptors come from an adult who received the AZD1222 COVID-19 vaccine.

This clone was seen a few times. In DNA form, the CDR3 reads TGCGCCAGCAGCTTGGCGGGACGGTTCAATGAGCAGTTCTTC. Its translation is CASSLAGRFNEQFF. The chain carries TRBV5-1 and TRBJ2-1; D is perhaps TRBD1 or TRBD2 (5 bases each). Trimming left V 0 bases short and J 6 bases short, with 10 bases between. Germline V gene data show CDR1 as SGHRS and CDR2 as YFSETQ. This CDR3 has 14 residues.

The chain combines TRBV27 with TRBJ2-1, with 11 positions matching TRBD2. V dropped 5 bases and J dropped 9; count of bases not matched to a gene: 15. Per the germline V gene, CDR1 is MNHEY and CDR2 is SMNVEV (reference sequence). This CDR3 has 17 residues. CDR3 amino acids: CASSPLIAGGPWGEQFF. The CDR3 bases are TGTGCCAGCAGTCCTCTAATAGCGGGAGGGCCTTGGGGTGAGCAGTTCTTC.

The J gene is TRBJ2-2, the V gene TRBV24-1; TRBD2 is a possible D gene (6 bases). This CDR3 region has 14 residues. Germline V gives CDR1 KGHDR, CDR2 SFDVKD. Trimming left V 4 bases short and J 6 bases short, with 11 bases between. CDR3 residues: CATSDAAGSGELFF. CDR3 DNA: TGTGCCACCAGTGACGCTGCGGGGTCCGGGGAGCTGTTTTTT.

V gene TRBV5-1 combines with J gene TRBJ2-5; 8 bases are shared with TRBD1. The germline V gene has CDR1 SGHRS and CDR2 YFSETQ. The CDR3 has 13 residues. V gave up 5 bases and J gave up 5 bases; unmatched junction bases: 5. CDR3 nucleotide sequence: TGCGCCAGCAGTCAGGGGGCCCGGGAGACCCAGTACTTC. Protein product: CASSQGARETQYF.

The chain recombines TRBV4-2 with TRBJ2-3; TRBD2 matches at 10 bases. This CDR3 region has 15 residues. The germline gives CDR1 LGHNA, CDR2 YNFKEQ. With 4 bases clipped from V and 3 bases from J, the junction kept 4 bases outside the gene matches. The CDR3, as DNA: TGTGCCAGCAGCCCTAGCGGGAGTAAGACAGATACGCAGTATTTT. It encodes CASSPSGSKTDTQYF.

The chain couples TRBV5-1 to TRBJ2-1; the D is unclear. CDR1 and CDR2 from the germline V gene are SGHRS and YFSETQ. Trimming removed 3 bases at V and 1 base at J, with 11 bases between. The CDR3 is made up of 15 amino acids. The CDR3 reads CASSSIAESYNEQFF. The CDR3, as DNA: TGCGCCAGCAGCTCTATAGCTGAATCCTACAATGAGCAGTTCTTC.

This chain links TRBV30 with TRBJ1-1, with D unclear. CDR1 and CDR2 from the germline V gene are GTSNPN and SVGIG (reference sequence). The CDR3 covers 13 residues. Trimming removed 4 bases from V and 3 bases from J, with 12 bases in between. In nucleotides, the CDR3 is TGTGCCTGGAATTTCTTCGGTTACACTGAAGCTTTCTTT. The encoded protein is CAWNFFGYTEAFF.

This rearrangement joins TRBV29-1 to TRBJ1-1; no clear D gene. This CDR3 spans 12 amino acids. V shed 0 bases and J shed 2 bases, with 4 bases lying between them. CDR1 and CDR2 (germline): SQVTM, ANQGSEA. CDR3 sequence (DNA): TGCAGCGTTGAAGATTTCAACACTGAAGCTTTCTTT. Translation gives CSVEDFNTEAFF.

This chain joins TRBV6-1 and TRBJ1-6; a possible D gene is TRBD1 (6 bases). Trimming took off 2 bases at V and 9 bases at J, with 14 bases between the two ends. The CDR3 is made up of 15 amino acids. CDR1 and CDR2 from the germline V gene are MNHNS and SASEGT. As DNA, the CDR3 is TGTGCCAGCAGTGAAACAGGGATCTTGGGTTCACCCCTCCACTTT. This gives the protein CASSETGILGSPLHF.

The chain carries TRBV13 and TRBJ1-1; D might be TRBD1 (6 bases). The CDR3 is 16 residues long. V gave up 0 bases and J gave up 2 bases, with 13 bases separating them. CDR1 and CDR2 from the germline V gene are PRHDT and FYEKMQ (reference sequence). The CDR3 protein is CASSLGAGTQNTEAFF. As DNA, the CDR3 is TGTGCCAGCAGCTTAGGTGCCGGGACACAAAACACTGAAGCTTTCTTT.

The rearrangement uses TRBV12-3 or TRBV12-4 and TRBJ2-7; D gene unclear. V was cut by 6 bases and J by 3 bases, with 12 bases left in between. This CDR3 is 13 amino acids long. The CDR3 DNA follows: TGTGCCAGCAGCTTACCGCCTCGCTACGAGCAGTACTTC. Protein product: CASSLPPRYEQYF.

This clone has just a few counts. The chain employs TRBV6-5 and TRBJ1-6, with no clear D. Trimming cost V 2 bases and J 6 bases, with 8 bases left between them. Germline values: CDR1 MNHEY, CDR2 SVGAGI. The CDR3 has 14 amino acids. The CDR3, as DNA: TGTGCCAGCAGTTACGGAAACGGTAATTCACCCCTCCACTTT. Its translation is CASSYGNGNSPLHF.

The V call is TRBV7-3, the J call TRBJ1-6; 8 bases map to TRBD1. V shed 3 bases and J 7 bases; nucleotides not matched to a gene: 2. The CDR3 is made up of 14 amino acids. Germline CDR1 SGHTA, CDR2 FQGTGA. CDR3 nucleotide sequence: TGTGCCAGCAGCTTCCGGGACAGGAATTCACCCCTCCACTTT. It specifies CASSFRDRNSPLHF.

This clone was seen more than once but under ten times. CDR3 in DNA: TGCGCCAGCAGCCTTTCTAGCGGGGGGGCCTTCGAGCAGTACTTC. This encodes CASSLSSGGAFEQYF. This chain links TRBV5-1 with TRBJ2-7; 12 bases match TRBD2. CDR1 and CDR2 (germline): SGHRS, YFSETQ. V was clipped by 4 bases and J by 6 bases; unmatched bases: 8. This CDR3 comprises 15 residues.

In this sample, this clone turned up once. This sequence joins TRBV14 and TRBJ1-5; weak D call: TRBD1 (5 bases). The CDR3 totals 16 residues. V lost 1 base, J lost 3 bases, and 13 bases lay in between. Germline lookup yields CDR1 SGHDN and CDR2 FVKESK. The chain's CDR3 is CASSQGTRGLNQPQHF. CDR3 DNA sequence: TGTGCCAGCAGCCAAGGGACTCGGGGACTCAATCAGCCCCAGCATTTT.

The genes are TRBV6-2 or TRBV6-3 and TRBJ2-7; 7 bases agree with TRBD1. V gave up 5 bases and J gave up 7 bases; unmatched junction bases: 14. Germline V gene lookup returns CDR1 MNHEY and CDR2 SVGEGT. The CDR3 covers 15 residues. The CDR3 sequence is CASSPHRDRLMEQYF. DNA of the CDR3: TGTGCCAGCAGTCCACACCGGGACAGACTCATGGAGCAGTACTTC.